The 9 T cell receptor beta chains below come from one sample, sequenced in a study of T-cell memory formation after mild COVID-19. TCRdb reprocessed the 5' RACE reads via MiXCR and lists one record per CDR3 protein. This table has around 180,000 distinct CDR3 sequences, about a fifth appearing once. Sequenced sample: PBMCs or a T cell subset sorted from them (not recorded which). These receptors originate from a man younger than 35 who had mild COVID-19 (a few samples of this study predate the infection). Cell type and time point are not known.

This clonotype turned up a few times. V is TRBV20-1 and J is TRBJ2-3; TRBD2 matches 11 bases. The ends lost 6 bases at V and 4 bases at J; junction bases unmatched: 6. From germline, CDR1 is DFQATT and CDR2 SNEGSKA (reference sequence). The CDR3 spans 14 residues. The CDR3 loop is CSALAGGPADTQYF. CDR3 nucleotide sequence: TGCAGTGCCTTAGCGGGGGGGCCCGCAGATACGCAGTATTTT.

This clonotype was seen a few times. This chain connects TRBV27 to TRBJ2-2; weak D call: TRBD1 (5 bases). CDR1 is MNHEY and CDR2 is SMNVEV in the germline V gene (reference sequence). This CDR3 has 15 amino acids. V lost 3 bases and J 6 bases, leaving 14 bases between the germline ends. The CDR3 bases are TGTGCCAGCAGTTTGCGGCAGGGCCGTTCCGGGGAGCTGTTTTTT. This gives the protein CASSLRQGRSGELFF.

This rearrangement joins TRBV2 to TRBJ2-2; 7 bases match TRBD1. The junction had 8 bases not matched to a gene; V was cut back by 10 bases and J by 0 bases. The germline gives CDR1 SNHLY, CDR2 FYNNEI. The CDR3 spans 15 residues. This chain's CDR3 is CATGTGTANTGELFF. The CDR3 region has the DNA TGTGCCACAGGGACCGGGACAGCGAACACCGGGGAGCTGTTTTTT.

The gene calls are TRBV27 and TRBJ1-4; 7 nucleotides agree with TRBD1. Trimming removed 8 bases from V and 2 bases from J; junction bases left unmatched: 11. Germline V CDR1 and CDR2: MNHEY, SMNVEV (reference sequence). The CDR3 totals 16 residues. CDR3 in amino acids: CASRLSVTGTNEKLFF. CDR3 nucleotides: TGTGCCAGCCGCCTTTCCGTGACAGGGACTAATGAAAAACTGTTTTTT.

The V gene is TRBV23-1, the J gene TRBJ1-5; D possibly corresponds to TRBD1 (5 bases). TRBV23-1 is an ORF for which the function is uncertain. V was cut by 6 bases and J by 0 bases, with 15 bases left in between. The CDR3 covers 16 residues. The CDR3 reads CASSHLGGNSNQPQHF. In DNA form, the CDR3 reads TGCGCCAGCAGCCATCTCGGGGGAAATAGCAATCAGCCCCAGCATTTT.

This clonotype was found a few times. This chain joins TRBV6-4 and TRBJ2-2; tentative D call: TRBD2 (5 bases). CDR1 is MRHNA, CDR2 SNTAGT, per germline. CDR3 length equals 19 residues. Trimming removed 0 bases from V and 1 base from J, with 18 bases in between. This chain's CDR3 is CASSDSIIRVGKNTGELFF. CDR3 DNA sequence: TGTGCCAGCAGTGACTCGATCATTCGGGTCGGGAAGAACACCGGGGAGCTGTTTTTT.

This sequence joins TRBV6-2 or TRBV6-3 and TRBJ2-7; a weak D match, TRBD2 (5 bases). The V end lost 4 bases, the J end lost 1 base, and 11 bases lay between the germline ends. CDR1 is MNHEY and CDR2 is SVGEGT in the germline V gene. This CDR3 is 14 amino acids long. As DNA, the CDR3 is TGTGCCAGCAGTTCCGAGGGTCAGTCCTACGAGCAGTACTTC. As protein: CASSSEGQSYEQYF.

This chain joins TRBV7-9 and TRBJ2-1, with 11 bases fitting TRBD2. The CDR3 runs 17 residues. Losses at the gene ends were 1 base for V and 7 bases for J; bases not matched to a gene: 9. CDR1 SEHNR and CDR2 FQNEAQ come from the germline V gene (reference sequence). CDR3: CASSLELAGEPGNEQFF. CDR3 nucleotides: TGTGCCAGCAGCTTAGAACTAGCGGGGGAACCCGGGAATGAGCAGTTCTTC. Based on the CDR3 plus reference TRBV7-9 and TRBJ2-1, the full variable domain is DTGVSQNPRHKITKRGQNVTFRCDPISEHNRLYWYRQTLGQGPEFLTYFQNEAQLEKSRLLSDRFSAERPKGSFSTLEIQRTEQGDSAMYLCASSLELAGEPGNEQFFGPGTRLTVL.

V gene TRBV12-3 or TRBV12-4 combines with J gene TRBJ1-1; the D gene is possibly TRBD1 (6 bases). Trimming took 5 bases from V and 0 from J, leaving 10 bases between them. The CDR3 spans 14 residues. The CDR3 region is CASSHEGVNTEAFF. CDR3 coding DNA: TGTGCCAGCAGTCATGAGGGGGTGAACACTGAAGCTTTCTTT.